This TCR beta chain is from a study of CD8 T cells in Susac syndrome. With random hexamers, roughly 0.45 to 1 ug RNA was reverse transcribed. TCRdb re-derived calls from the immunoSEQ multiplex PCR reads in MiXCR, one entry per CDR3 protein. The sample has 100,000 to 150,000 distinct CDR3 sequences; nearly 95% are singletons. With 4 bases clipped from V and 4 bases from J, the junction kept 9 bases outside the gene matches. The CDR3 has 17 residues. Germline lookup yields CDR1 SGHRS and CDR2 YFSETQ. Sequencing of TCR beta was carried out in blood CD8+ and CD4+ T cells. Sequencing was done on a sample of CD4+ T cells from PBMCs. The sequence came from a human donor in good health. This sequence joins TRBV5-1 and TRBJ2-7, with 15 bases aligning to TRBD2. Here the CDR3 reads CASSPGTSGRYAYEQYF. The DNA for the CDR3 is TGCGCCAGCAGCCCAGGGACTAGCGGGAGGTACGCTTACGAGCAGTACTTC.